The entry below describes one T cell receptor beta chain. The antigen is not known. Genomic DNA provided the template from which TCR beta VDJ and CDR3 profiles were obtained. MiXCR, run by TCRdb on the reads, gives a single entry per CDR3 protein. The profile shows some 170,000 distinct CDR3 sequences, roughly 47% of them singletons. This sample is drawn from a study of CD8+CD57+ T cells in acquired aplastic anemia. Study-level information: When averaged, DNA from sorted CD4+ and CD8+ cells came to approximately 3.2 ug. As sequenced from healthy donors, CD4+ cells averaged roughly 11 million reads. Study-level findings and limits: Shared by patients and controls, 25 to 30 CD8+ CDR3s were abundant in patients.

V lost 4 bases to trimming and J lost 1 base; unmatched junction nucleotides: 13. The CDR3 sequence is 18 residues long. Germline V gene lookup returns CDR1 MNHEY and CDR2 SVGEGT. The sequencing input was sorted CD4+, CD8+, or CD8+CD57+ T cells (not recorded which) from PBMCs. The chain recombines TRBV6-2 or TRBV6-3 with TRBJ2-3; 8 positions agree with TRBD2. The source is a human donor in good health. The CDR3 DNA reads TGTGCCAGCAGTTCCTTGGGGGGGCGGGAGGTCGGCACAGATACGCAGTATTTT. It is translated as CASSSLGGREVGTDTQYF.